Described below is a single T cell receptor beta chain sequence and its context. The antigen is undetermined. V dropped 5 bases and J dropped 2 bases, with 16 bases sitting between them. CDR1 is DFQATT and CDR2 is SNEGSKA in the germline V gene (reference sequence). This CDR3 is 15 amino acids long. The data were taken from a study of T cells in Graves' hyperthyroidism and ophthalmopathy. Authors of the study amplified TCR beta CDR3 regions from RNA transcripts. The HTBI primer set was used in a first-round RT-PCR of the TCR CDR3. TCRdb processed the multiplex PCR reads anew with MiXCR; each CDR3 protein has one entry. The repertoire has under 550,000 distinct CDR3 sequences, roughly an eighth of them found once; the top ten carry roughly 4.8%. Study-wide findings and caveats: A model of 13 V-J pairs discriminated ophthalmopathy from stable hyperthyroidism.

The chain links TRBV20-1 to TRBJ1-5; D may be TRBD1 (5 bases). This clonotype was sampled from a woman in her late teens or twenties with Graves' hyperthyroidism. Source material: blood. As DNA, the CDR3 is TGCAGTGCTGGGGGGGGGGTGGGAGGCAATCAGCCCCAGCATTTT. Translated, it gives CSAGGGVGGNQPQHF.